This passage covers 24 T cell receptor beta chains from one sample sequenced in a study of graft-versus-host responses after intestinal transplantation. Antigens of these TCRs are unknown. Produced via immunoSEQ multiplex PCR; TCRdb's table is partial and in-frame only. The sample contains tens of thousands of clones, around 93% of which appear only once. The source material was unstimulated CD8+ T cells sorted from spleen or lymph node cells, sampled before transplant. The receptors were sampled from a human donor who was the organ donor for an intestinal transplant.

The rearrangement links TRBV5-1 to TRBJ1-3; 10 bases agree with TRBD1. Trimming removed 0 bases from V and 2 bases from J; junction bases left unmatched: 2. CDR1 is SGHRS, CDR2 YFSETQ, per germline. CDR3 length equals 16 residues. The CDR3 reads CASSLDGTGAGNTIYF. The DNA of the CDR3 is TGCGCCAGCAGCTTGGATGGGACAGGGGCTGGAAACACCATATATTTT.

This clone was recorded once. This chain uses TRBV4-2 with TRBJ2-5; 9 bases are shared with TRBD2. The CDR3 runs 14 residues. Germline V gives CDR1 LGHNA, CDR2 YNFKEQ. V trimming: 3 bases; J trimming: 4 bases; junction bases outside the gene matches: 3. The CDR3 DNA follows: TGTGCCAGCAGCCAGGGACTAGCAGGAGAGACCCAGTACTTC. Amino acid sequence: CASSQGLAGETQYF.

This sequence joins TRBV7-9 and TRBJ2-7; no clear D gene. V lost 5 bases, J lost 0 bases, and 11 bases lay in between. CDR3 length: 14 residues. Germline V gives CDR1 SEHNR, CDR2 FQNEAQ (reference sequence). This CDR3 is CASSPRDTSYEQYF. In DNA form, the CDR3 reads TGTGCCAGCAGCCCCCGAGACACCTCCTACGAGCAGTACTTC. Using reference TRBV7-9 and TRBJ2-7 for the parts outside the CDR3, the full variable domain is DTGVSQNPRHKITKRGQNVTFRCDPISEHNRLYWYRQTLGQGPEFLTYFQNEAQLEKSRLLSDRFSAERPKGSFSTLEIQRTEQGDSAMYLCASSPRDTSYEQYFGPGTRLTVT.

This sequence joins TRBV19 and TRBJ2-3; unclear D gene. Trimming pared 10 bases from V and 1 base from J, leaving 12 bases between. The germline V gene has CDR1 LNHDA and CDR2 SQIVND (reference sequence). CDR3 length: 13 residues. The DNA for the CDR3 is TGTGCCACCTCGGTGGCGGGCACAGATACGCAGTATTTT. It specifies CATSVAGTDTQYF.

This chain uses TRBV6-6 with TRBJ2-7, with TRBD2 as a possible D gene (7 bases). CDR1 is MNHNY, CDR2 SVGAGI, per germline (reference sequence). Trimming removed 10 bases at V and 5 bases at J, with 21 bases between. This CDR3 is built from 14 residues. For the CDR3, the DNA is TGTGCCACGGGGAGGGGGAGTGGCGGGGACGAGCAGTACTTC. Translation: CATGRGSGGDEQYF.

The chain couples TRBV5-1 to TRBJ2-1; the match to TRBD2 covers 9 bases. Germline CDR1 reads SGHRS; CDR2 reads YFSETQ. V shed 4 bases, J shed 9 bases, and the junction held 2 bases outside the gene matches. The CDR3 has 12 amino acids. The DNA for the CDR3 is TGCGCCAGCAGCCCGCGGGGGGGTGAGCAGTTCTTC. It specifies CASSPRGGEQFF.

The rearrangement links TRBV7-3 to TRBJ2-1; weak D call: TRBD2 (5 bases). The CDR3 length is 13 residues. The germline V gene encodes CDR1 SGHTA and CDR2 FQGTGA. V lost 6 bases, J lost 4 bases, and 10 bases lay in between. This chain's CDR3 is CASSEGGYNEQFF. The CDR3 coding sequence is TGTGCCAGCAGTGAGGGCGGGTACAATGAGCAGTTCTTC.

This CDR3 reads CSAIVNTEAFF. The CDR3 coding sequence is TGCAGTGCTATCGTGAACACTGAAGCTTTCTTT. The chain recombines TRBV20-1 with TRBJ1-1; D unresolved. Germline CDR1 DFQATT, CDR2 SNEGSKA (reference sequence). This CDR3 comprises 11 residues. V gave up 4 bases and J gave up 0 bases, with 3 bases separating them.

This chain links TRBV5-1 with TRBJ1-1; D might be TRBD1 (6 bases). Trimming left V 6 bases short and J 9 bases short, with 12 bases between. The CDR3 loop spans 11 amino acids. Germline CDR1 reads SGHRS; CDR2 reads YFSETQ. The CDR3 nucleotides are TGCGCCAGCACCCAACAGGGCAAAGCTTTCTTT. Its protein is CASTQQGKAFF.

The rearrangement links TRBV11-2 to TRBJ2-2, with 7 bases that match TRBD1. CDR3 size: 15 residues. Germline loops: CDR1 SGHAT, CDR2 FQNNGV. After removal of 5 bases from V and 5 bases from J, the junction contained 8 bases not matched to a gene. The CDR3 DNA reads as TGTGCCAGCAGCCGGGACAGCGGATGGACCGGGGAGCTGTTTTTT. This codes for CASSRDSGWTGELFF.

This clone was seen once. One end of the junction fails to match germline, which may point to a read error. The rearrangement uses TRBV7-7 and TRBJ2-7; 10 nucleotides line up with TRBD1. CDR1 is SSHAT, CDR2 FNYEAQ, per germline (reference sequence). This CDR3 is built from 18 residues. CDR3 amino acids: CASSLFTRGDRGKCEQYF. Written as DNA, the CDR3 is TGTGCTAGCAGCTTATTTACGAGGGGGGACAGGGGTAAATGCGAGCAGTACTTC.

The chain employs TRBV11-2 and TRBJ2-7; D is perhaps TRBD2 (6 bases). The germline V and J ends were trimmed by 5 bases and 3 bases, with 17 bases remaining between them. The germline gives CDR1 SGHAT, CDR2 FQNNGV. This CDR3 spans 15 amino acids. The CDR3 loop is CASSPGLYINYEQYF. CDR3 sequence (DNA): TGTGCCAGCAGCCCAGGACTATACATTAACTACGAGCAGTACTTC.

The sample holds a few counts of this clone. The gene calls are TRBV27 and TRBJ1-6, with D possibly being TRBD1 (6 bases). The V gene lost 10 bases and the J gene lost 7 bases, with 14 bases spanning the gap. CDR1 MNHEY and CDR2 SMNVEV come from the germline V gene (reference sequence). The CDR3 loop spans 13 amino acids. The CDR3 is CATQDSPNSPLHF. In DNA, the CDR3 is TGTGCCACCCAGGACAGTCCCAATTCACCCCTCCACTTT.

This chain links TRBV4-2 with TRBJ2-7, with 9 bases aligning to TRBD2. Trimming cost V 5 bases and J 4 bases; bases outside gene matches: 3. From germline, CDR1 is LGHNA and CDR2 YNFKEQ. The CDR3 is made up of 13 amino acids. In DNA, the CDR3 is TGTGCCAGCAGCTCGGGACTAGCATACGAGCAGTACTTC. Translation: CASSSGLAYEQYF.

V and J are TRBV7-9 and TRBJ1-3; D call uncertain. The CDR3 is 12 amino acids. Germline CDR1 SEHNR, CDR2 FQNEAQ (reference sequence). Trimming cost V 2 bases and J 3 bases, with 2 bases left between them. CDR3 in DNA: TGTGCCAGCAGCTTACTTGGAAACACCATATATTTT. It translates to CASSLLGNTIYF.

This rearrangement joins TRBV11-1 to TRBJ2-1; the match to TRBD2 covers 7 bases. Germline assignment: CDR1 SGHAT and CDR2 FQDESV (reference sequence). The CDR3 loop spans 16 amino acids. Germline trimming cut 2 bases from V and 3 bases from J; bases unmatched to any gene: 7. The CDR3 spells CASSLWSSGDYNEQFF. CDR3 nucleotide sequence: TGTGCCAGCAGCTTATGGTCCAGCGGGGACTACAATGAGCAGTTCTTC.

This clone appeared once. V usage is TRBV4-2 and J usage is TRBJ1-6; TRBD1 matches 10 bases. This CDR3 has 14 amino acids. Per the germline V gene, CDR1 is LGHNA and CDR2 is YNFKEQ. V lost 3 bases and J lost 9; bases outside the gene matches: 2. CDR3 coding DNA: TGTGCCAGCAGCCAGGGACAGGGGAGTTCACCCCTCCACTTT. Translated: CASSQGQGSSPLHF.

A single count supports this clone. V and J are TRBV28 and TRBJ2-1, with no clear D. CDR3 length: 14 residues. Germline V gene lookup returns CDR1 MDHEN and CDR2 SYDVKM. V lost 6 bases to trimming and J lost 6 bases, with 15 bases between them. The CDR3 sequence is CASSPPLYPNEQFF. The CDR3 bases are TGTGCCAGCAGCCCCCCCCTGTATCCCAATGAGCAGTTCTTC.

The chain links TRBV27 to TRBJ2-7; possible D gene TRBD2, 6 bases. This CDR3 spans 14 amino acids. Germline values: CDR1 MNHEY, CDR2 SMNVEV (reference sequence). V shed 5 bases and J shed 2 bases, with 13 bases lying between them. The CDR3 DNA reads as TGTGCCAGCAGTCTTACCGGGAGAACCTACGAGCAGTACTTC. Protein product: CASSLTGRTYEQYF.

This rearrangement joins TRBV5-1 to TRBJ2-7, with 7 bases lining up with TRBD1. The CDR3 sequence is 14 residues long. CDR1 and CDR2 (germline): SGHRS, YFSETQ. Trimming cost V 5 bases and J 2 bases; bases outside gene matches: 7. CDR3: CASSLGGLTYEQYF. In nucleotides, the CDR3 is TGCGCCAGCAGTCTAGGGGGCCTGACCTACGAGCAGTACTTC.

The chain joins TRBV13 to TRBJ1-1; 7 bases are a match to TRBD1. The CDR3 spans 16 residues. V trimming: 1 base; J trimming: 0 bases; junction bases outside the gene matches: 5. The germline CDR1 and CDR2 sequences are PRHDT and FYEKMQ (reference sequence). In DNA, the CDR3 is TGTGCCAGCAGCTTAGTCCCGGGACAGATGAACACTGAAGCTTTCTTT. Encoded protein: CASSLVPGQMNTEAFF.

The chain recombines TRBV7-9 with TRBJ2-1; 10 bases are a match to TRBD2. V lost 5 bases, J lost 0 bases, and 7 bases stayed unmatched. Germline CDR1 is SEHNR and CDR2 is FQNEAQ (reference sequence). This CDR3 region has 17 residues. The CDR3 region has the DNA TGTGCCAGCAGCCCCAGGACTAGCGGAAGCTCCTACAATGAGCAGTTCTTC. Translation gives CASSPRTSGSSYNEQFF.

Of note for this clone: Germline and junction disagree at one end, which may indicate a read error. CDR3 in DNA: TGTGCTAGTGGTTTGGCAAATTACGGGGACAGGGCCTTC. Translating it yields CASGLANYGDRAF. J is TRBJ1-2 and V is TRBV12-5, with 9 bases that match TRBD1. This CDR3 comprises 13 residues. The germline V gene encodes CDR1 LGHNT and CDR2 FRNRAP.

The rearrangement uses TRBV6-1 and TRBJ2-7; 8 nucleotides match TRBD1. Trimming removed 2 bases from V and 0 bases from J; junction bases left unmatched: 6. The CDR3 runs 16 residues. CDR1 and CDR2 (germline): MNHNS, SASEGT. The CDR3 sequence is CASSEPGQVSSYEQYF. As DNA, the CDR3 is TGTGCCAGCAGTGAACCGGGACAGGTCAGCTCCTACGAGCAGTACTTC.